This T cell receptor beta chain was obtained from a study of cytomegalovirus exposure and HLA in healthy donors. The study, taken as a whole, reports: An assumption of roughly uniform sequencing depth across donors underlay the presence/absence analyses. Altogether, 164 TCR beta chains were recorded as cytomegalovirus-associated. Researchers reported that a few CMV-associated chains were confirmed in vitro as CMV antigen-specific. Analyzed later, most CMV-associated TCR beta chains appeared HLA-restricted.

The CDR3 length is 15 residues. Looked up from germline, CDR1 is SSHAT and CDR2 is FNYEAQ (reference sequence). Trimming stripped 1 base from V and 4 bases from J, with 12 bases between. With 60 Vbeta and 13 Jbeta primers, the PCR was carried out. Method: immunoSEQ multiplex PCR; TCRdb's copy keeps in-frame clones and lacks some. The repertoire has more than 90,000 clones, less than 80% of them found once; the top ten carry about 2%. For this clone: The antigen is not known.

This clonotype was obtained from a man in his forties or fifties in good health and CMV-seronegative. Input material: PBMCs. The J gene is TRBJ2-3, the V gene TRBV7-7, with D possibly being TRBD2 (6 bases). Here the CDR3 reads CASSLGASEADTQYF. The CDR3 DNA follows: TGTGCCAGCAGCTTAGGGGCTAGCGAGGCAGATACGCAGTATTTT.